This is a list of T cell receptor beta chains from one sample in a study of blood T cell repertoires in COVID-19. Libraries were prepared by immunoSEQ multiplex PCR; TCRdb keeps only in-frame clonotypes and omits some of them. Of some 56,000 clones listed, 89% are singletons. Sequencing was carried out using peripheral blood. The receptors stem from a woman aged 55-69 years with COVID-19, enrolled during active disease. Each CDR3 is given with its conserved first and last residue. Fields, in order: D gene, J gene, clone size, V gene, CDR3 protein, CDR3 DNA. A D gene is named only where the DNA matches it firmly. Only some rows state a clone size, as once, few, many or a class for expanded clones.

D: .
J: TRBJ1-1
size: .
V: TRBV11-3
CDR3: CASSLGGEEAFF
DNA: TGTGCCAGCAGCTTGGGAGGCGAGGAGGCTTTCTTT

D: TRBD1
J: TRBJ1-2
size: .
V: TRBV3-1/TRBV3-2
CDR3: CASSLGQGDYGYTF
DNA: TGTGCCAGCAGCCTGGGACAGGGGGACTATGGCTACACCTTC

D: TRBD1
J: TRBJ1-3
size: .
V: TRBV24-1
CDR3: CATSDSGQHSGNTIYF
DNA: TGTGCCACCAGTGATTCGGGACAGCACTCTGGAAACACCATATATTTT

D: .
J: TRBJ2-5
size: .
V: TRBV5-6
CDR3: CASSLLNNQETQYF
DNA: TGTGCCAGCAGCCTCCTGAATAATCAGGAGACCCAGTACTTC

D: TRBD1
J: TRBJ1-1
size: .
V: TRBV6-5
CDR3: CASSYRGLSTEAFF
DNA: TGTGCCAGCAGTTACAGGGGGCTGAGCACTGAAGCTTTCTTT

D: .
J: TRBJ1-1
size: .
V: TRBV27
CDR3: CASSLSIADTEAFF
DNA: TGTGCCAGCAGTTTATCCATAGCGGACACTGAAGCTTTCTTT

D: .
J: TRBJ2-1
size: .
V: TRBV7-2
CDR3: CASSADRGLSYNEQFF
DNA: TGTGCCAGCAGCGCGGACCGGGGTCTATCCTACAATGAGCAGTTCTTC

D: TRBD2
J: TRBJ2-3
size: .
V: TRBV6-2/TRBV6-3
CDR3: CASSTRTSGRTDTQYF
DNA: TGTGCCAGCAGTACCCGGACTAGCGGGCGCACAGATACGCAGTATTTT

D: .
J: TRBJ1-5
size: .
V: TRBV27
CDR3: CASSLNKYNQPQHF
DNA: TGTGCCAGCAGTTTAAACAAGTACAATCAGCCCCAGCATTTT

D: .
J: TRBJ1-5
size: .
V: TRBV6-5
CDR3: CASSYSTALDQPQHF
DNA: TGTGCCAGCAGTTACTCGACAGCTCTGGATCAGCCCCAGCATTTT

D: .
J: TRBJ1-5
size: .
V: TRBV2
CDR3: CASTESGGGRINQPQHF
DNA: TGTGCCAGCACCGAAAGTGGGGGGGGACGAATCAATCAGCCCCAGCATTTT

D: .
J: TRBJ2-5
size: .
V: TRBV6-5
CDR3: CASSYSGRGGIKTQYF
DNA: TGTGCCAGCAGTTACTCCGGAAGGGGAGGAATAAAGACCCAGTACTTC

D: .
J: TRBJ1-1
size: .
V: TRBV18
CDR3: CASSPRGPNTEAFF
DNA: TGTGCCAGCTCACCACGGGGGCCGAACACTGAAGCTTTCTTT

D: .
J: TRBJ2-7
size: .
V: TRBV27
CDR3: CASSYQGSETYEQYF
DNA: TGTGCCAGCAGTTATCAGGGATCGGAAACCTACGAGCAGTACTTC

D: .
J: TRBJ2-1
size: .
V: TRBV13
CDR3: CASSLTSTEQFF
DNA: TGTGCCAGCAGTCTAACTAGCACCGAGCAGTTCTTC

D: TRBD2
J: TRBJ2-7
size: .
V: TRBV7-9
CDR3: CASSSTGTSTYEQYF
DNA: TGTGCCAGCAGCTCAACCGGGACTAGCACGTACGAGCAGTACTTC

D: .
J: TRBJ1-6
size: .
V: TRBV27
CDR3: CASSATGLSPLHF
DNA: TGTGCCAGCAGTGCCACAGGGCTTTCACCCCTCCACTTT

D: TRBD1
J: TRBJ2-2
size: .
V: TRBV6-5
CDR3: CASTDRGPYTGELFF
DNA: TGTGCCAGCACCGACAGGGGGCCTTACACCGGGGAGCTGTTTTTT

D: TRBD1
J: TRBJ1-1
size: .
V: TRBV6-5
CDR3: CASSRDRVVTEAFF
DNA: TGTGCCAGCAGCCGGGACAGGGTGGTCACTGAAGCTTTCTTT

D: .
J: TRBJ1-2
size: few
V: TRBV29-1
CDR3: CSVSPGSSQYGYTF
DNA: TGCAGCGTCTCCCCCGGGTCCTCCCAGTATGGCTACACCTTC

D: TRBD2
J: TRBJ2-5
size: .
V: TRBV6-2/TRBV6-3
CDR3: CASSSGFSWGGAAETQYF
DNA: TGTGCCAGCAGTTCCGGCTTTTCTTGGGGGGGAGCGGCAGAGACCCAGTACTTC

D: TRBD1
J: TRBJ1-2
size: few
V: TRBV5-1
CDR3: CASSSGQNYGYTF
DNA: TGCGCCAGCAGCTCGGGACAGAACTATGGCTACACCTTC

D: TRBD1
J: TRBJ2-1
size: once
V: TRBV6-2/TRBV6-3
CDR3: CASSYSVGRTGGAYNEQFF
DNA: TGTGCCAGCAGTTACAGTGTAGGACGGACAGGAGGAGCCTACAATGAGCAGTTCTTC

D: .
J: TRBJ2-5
size: .
V: TRBV7-2
CDR3: CASSFSSQETQYF
DNA: TGTGCCAGCAGCTTTTCCAGCCAAGAGACCCAGTACTTC

D: .
J: TRBJ2-7
size: .
V: TRBV7-8
CDR3: CASSFTGGGRVGYEQYF
DNA: TGTGCCAGCAGCTTCACTGGGGGCGGGAGAGTCGGCTACGAGCAGTACTTC

D: .
J: TRBJ2-7
size: .
V: TRBV6-5
CDR3: CASSYSSRFSYEQYF
DNA: TGTGCCAGCAGTTACTCGAGCAGGTTCTCCTACGAGCAGTACTTC

D: TRBD1
J: TRBJ1-1
size: .
V: TRBV5-1
CDR3: CASSFIQGKDTEAFF
DNA: TGCGCCAGCAGCTTCATACAGGGGAAGGACACTGAAGCTTTCTTT

D: .
J: TRBJ2-1
size: .
V: TRBV11-2
CDR3: CASSLDLGRDEQFF
DNA: TGTGCCAGCAGCTTAGATCTTGGGAGAGATGAGCAGTTCTTC

D: .
J: TRBJ2-2
size: .
V: TRBV24-1
CDR3: CATSGSDMNTGELFF
DNA: TGTGCCACCAGTGGGTCAGACATGAACACCGGGGAGCTGTTTTTT

D: .
J: TRBJ2-1
size: .
V: TRBV29-1
CDR3: CSVVRYNEQFF
DNA: TGCAGCGTTGTTCGCTACAATGAGCAGTTCTTC

D: .
J: TRBJ1-1
size: .
V: TRBV5-1
CDR3: CASSFEGGTEAFF
DNA: TGCGCCAGCAGCTTTGAAGGGGGCACTGAAGCTTTCTTT

D: TRBD1
J: TRBJ1-2
size: .
V: TRBV12-5
CDR3: CASGLGQGFYGYTF
DNA: TGTGCTAGTGGTTTGGGACAGGGGTTCTATGGCTACACCTTC

D: .
J: TRBJ1-5
size: .
V: TRBV4-1
CDR3: CASSPGRNQPQHF
DNA: TGCGCCAGCAGCCCTGGGAGGAATCAGCCCCAGCATTTT

D: TRBD2
J: TRBJ2-7
size: .
V: TRBV11-2
CDR3: CASSFGTSATYEQYF
DNA: TGTGCCAGCAGCTTTGGGACTAGCGCGACCTACGAGCAGTACTTC

D: .
J: TRBJ1-2
size: .
V: TRBV29-1
CDR3: CSVPPGGRLGGYTF
DNA: TGCAGCGTCCCTCCCGGGGGGCGTCTAGGTGGCTACACCTTC

D: TRBD2
J: TRBJ2-2
size: .
V: TRBV6-2/TRBV6-3
CDR3: CASSYSRTRGTGELFF
DNA: TGTGCCAGCAGTTACTCCCGGACTAGGGGCACCGGGGAGCTGTTTTTT

D: TRBD2
J: TRBJ2-1
size: .
V: TRBV6-4
CDR3: CASSDSSGGASYNEQFF
DNA: TGTGCCAGCAGTGACTCCAGCGGGGGGGCTTCCTACAATGAGCAGTTCTTC

D: .
J: TRBJ2-7
size: .
V: TRBV29-1
CDR3: CSVEEGTRRPGEQYF
DNA: TGCAGCGTTGAAGAAGGGACACGTAGACCAGGCGAGCAGTACTTC

D: .
J: TRBJ1-2
size: few
V: TRBV18
CDR3: CASSPNPEARGGYTF
DNA: TGTGCCAGCTCACCAAACCCGGAAGCCCGAGGGGGCTACACCTTC

D: .
J: TRBJ1-6
size: .
V: TRBV6-5
CDR3: CASSFSSGFNSPLHF
DNA: TGTGCCAGCAGTTTCTCCTCAGGGTTTAATTCACCCCTCCACTTT

D: TRBD1
J: TRBJ1-1
size: .
V: TRBV15
CDR3: CATSDDRGSGTEAFF
DNA: TGTGCCACCAGCGATGACAGGGGTTCGGGGACTGAAGCTTTCTTT

D: .
J: TRBJ2-1
size: .
V: TRBV9
CDR3: CASSVESSYNEQFF
DNA: TGTGCCAGCAGCGTAGAGAGCTCCTACAATGAGCAGTTCTTC

D: TRBD1
J: TRBJ2-7
size: .
V: TRBV7-9
CDR3: CASSWGTEVKGYEQYF
DNA: TGTGCCAGCAGCTGGGGGACAGAAGTAAAGGGCTACGAGCAGTACTTC

D: .
J: TRBJ1-2
size: .
V: TRBV27
CDR3: CASSFDNRVGYTF
DNA: TGTGCCAGCAGCTTCGACAACAGGGTAGGCTACACCTTC

D: .
J: TRBJ2-7
size: .
V: TRBV7-2
CDR3: CASSLAPGEGDREQYF
DNA: TGTGCCAGCAGCTTAGCCCCAGGCGAGGGAGATAGGGAGCAGTACTTC